Listed here are 8 T cell receptor beta chains from one sample, sequenced in a study of blood T cell repertoires in COVID-19. Assay used: immunoSEQ multiplex PCR; TCRdb lists only in-frame clones, some missing. The sample includes approximately 460,000 clones, 85% to 90% of them seen just once. Sequenced material: peripheral blood. Every receptor here comes from a young man with COVID-19, enrolled during active disease.

The rearrangement links TRBV5-4 to TRBJ1-5, with a weak D call TRBD1 (5 bases). Trimming cost V 4 bases and J 5 bases, with 10 bases left between them. The germline V gene encodes CDR1 SGHNT and CDR2 YYREEE (reference sequence). The CDR3 sequence is 13 residues long. CDR3 sequence (DNA): TGTGCCAGCAGCATGCAAGGGGATCAGCCCCAGCATTTT. The encoded protein is CASSMQGDQPQHF.

The chain uses TRBV5-5 and TRBJ1-5, with D unresolved. The germline V gene encodes CDR1 SGHKS and CDR2 YYEKEE (reference sequence). The V and J ends lost 4 bases and 0 bases respectively, with 11 bases between them. The CDR3 is made up of 15 amino acids. In DNA, the CDR3 is TGTGCCAGCAGCCCGCAGGTTTATAGCAATCAGCCCCAGCATTTT. Translation gives CASSPQVYSNQPQHF.

A single count supports this clone. This chain joins TRBV7-9 and TRBJ2-2; 7 bases line up with TRBD1. V lost 5 bases to trimming and J lost 2 bases; unmatched junction nucleotides: 5. The V gene's germline CDR1 is SEHNR and CDR2 FQNEAQ (reference sequence). The CDR3 runs 15 residues. The CDR3 DNA reads as TGTGCCAGCAGCCAGGACAGGCTTAACACCGGGGAGCTGTTTTTT. This translates into CASSQDRLNTGELFF.

J is TRBJ2-5 and V is TRBV19; 7 bases are a match to TRBD2. The J segment lost 3 bases and the V segment lost 7 bases, leaving 8 bases of the junction unmatched. This CDR3 comprises 14 residues. The germline V gene encodes CDR1 LNHDA and CDR2 SQIVND (reference sequence). The CDR3 sequence is CASKLREAEETQYF. DNA for the CDR3: TGTGCCAGTAAGCTACGGGAGGCTGAAGAGACCCAGTACTTC.

This clone has just a few counts. This chain connects TRBV5-6 to TRBJ2-7; D call uncertain. The CDR3 sequence is 13 residues long. The germline V gene has CDR1 SGHDT and CDR2 YYEEEE. Between the trimmed V and J ends, which lost 3 bases and 5 bases, there was a span of 12 bases. Here the CDR3 DNA reads TGTGCCAGCAGCTCTACCCCTGTGGACGAGCAGTACTTC. Its translation: CASSSTPVDEQYF.

A single count supports this clone. The chain carries TRBV25-1 and TRBJ2-1; D unresolved. The V gene's germline CDR1 is MGHDK and CDR2 SYGVNS. This CDR3 spans 15 amino acids. V gave up 3 bases and J gave up 0 bases, with 9 bases separating them. The DNA of the CDR3 is TGTGCCAGCAGTGACGGCGGCAGCTCCTACAATGAGCAGTTCTTC. Translation gives CASSDGGSSYNEQFF.

The chain uses TRBV28 and TRBJ2-2, with 11 bases aligning to TRBD2. Germline V gives CDR1 MDHEN, CDR2 SYDVKM. The junction had 10 bases not matched to a gene; V was cut back by 3 bases and J by 7 bases. The CDR3 has 17 residues. The CDR3 nucleotides read TGTGCCAGCAGTTTTAGCGGGGGGGCCTTTCAAGTCGGGGAGCTGTTTTTT. Residues: CASSFSGGAFQVGELFF.

This chain's CDR3 is CASSKRRGGGGYTF. CDR3 DNA: TGTGCCAGCAGCAAAAGGCGGGGCGGTGGTGGCTACACCTTC. The V call is TRBV21-1, the J call TRBJ1-2. TRBV21-1 is a known pseudogene. The CDR3 length is 14 residues.